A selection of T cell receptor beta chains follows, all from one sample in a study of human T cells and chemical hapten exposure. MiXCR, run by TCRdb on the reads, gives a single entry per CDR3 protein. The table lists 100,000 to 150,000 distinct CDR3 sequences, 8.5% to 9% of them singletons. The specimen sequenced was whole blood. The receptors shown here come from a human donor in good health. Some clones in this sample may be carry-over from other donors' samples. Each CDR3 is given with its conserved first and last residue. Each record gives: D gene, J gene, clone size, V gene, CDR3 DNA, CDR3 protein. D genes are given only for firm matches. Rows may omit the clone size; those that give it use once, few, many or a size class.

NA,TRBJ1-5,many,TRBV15,TGTGCCACCAGCCTTGGTGGGGGTAGCAATCAGCCCCAGCATTTT,CATSLGGGSNQPQHF
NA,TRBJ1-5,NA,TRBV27,TGTGCCAGCAGTTTATCGGGGGGCCCCTATCAGCCCCAGCATTTT,CASSLSGGPYQPQHF
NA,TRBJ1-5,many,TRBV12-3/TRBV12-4,TGTGCCAGCAGGGGAACAGGAAGCAATCAGCCCCAGCATTTT,CASRGTGSNQPQHF
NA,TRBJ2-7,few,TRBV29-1,TGCAGCGTTGAAGGGAGGCAGGTTCGGGAGCAGTACTTC,CSVEGRQVREQYF
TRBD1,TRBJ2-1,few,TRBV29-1,TGCAGCGTTGAGAGGGACAGGGATGAGCAGTTCTTC,CSVERDRDEQFF
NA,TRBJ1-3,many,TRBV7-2,TGTGCCAGCAGCCGTGGTAGCTCTGGAAACACCATATATTTT,CASSRGSSGNTIYF
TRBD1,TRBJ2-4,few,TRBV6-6,TGTGCCAGCAGTAGTTACAGAGGGACAGCCCAAAACATTCAGTACTTC,CASSSYRGTAQNIQYF
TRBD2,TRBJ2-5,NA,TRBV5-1,TGCGCCACCCCCTTAGCGGGGGGTCCCCAAGAGACCCAGTACTTC,CATPLAGGPQETQYF
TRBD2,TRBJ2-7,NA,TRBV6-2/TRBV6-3,TGTGCCAGCAGTCCTACTAGCGGGGGCCCCTACGAGCAGTACTTC,CASSPTSGGPYEQYF
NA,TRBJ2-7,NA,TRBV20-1,TGCAGTGCTAGAGATGGGACATCCGAGCAGTACTTC,CSARDGTSEQYF
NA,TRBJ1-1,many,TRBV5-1,TGCGCCAGCAGCTTGGGGTGGACACCAGAAGCTTTCTTT,CASSLGWTPEAFF
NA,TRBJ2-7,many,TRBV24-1,TGTGCCACCAGTGCGAAGTACGAGCAGTACTTC,CATSAKYEQYF